This entry lists 19 T cell receptor beta chains sequenced from one sample in a study of read filtering for tumor transcriptome and immune sequencing. From roughly 390 ng of RNA, a library with molecular barcoded alpha/delta and beta/gamma adaptors was made. TCRdb reprocessed the reads via MiXCR and lists one record per CDR3 protein. Of more than 70,000 distinct CDR3 sequences listed, under 25% are singletons. Source material: a population of CD138-negative cells sorted from bone marrow. These TCRs come from a donor over 35 with multiple myeloma.

This clonotype was recorded at least ten times. This chain joins TRBV6-2 or TRBV6-3 and TRBJ2-7; 8 bases agree with TRBD1. The CDR3 consists of 16 residues. Looked up from germline, CDR1 is MNHEY and CDR2 is SVGEGT. The V segment lost 4 bases and the J segment 1 base; nucleotides outside the gene matches: 9. In nucleotides, the CDR3 is TGTGCCAGCAGTTCATTAACCCGACAGGGGTCCTACGAGCAGTACTTC. Amino acids: CASSSLTRQGSYEQYF.

This chain links TRBV5-1 with TRBJ1-1; 8 bases fit TRBD1. The CDR3 is made up of 13 amino acids. V was clipped by 4 bases and J by 6 bases; unmatched bases: 5. In germline, CDR1 is SGHRS, CDR2 YFSETQ. CDR3 DNA sequence: TGCGCCAGCAGCCACGGACAGGGCCCTGAAGCTTTCTTT. It codes for CASSHGQGPEAFF.

The chain links TRBV29-1 to TRBJ1-2; possibly TRBD1 for D (6 bases). The V and J ends lost 7 bases and 1 base respectively, with 10 bases between them. Germline V gene sequence: CDR1 SQVTM, CDR2 ANQGSEA. The CDR3 runs 12 residues. CDR3 in DNA: TGCAGCGCAGGGGCGCTTAACTATGGCTACACCTTC. This encodes CSAGALNYGYTF.

In the case of this clonotype: One end of the junction does not line up with germline, which may come from a read error. The chain links TRBV18 to TRBJ2-7; a possible D gene is TRBD2 (7 bases). This CDR3 has 14 amino acids. Germline CDR1 is KGHSH and CDR2 is LQKENI. As DNA, the CDR3 is TGTGCCGGCTCAGCTTTTAGGGGGGGCCACGAGCAGTACTTC. It codes for CAGSAFRGGHEQYF.

This clonotype appeared once. The chain recombines TRBV6-2 or TRBV6-3 with TRBJ1-1; TRBD1 is a possible D gene (5 bases). CDR1 MNHEY and CDR2 SVGEGT come from the germline V gene. Trimming pared 6 bases from V and 0 bases from J, leaving 11 bases between. CDR3 length equals 14 residues. The CDR3 here is CASRGRSVNTEAFF. CDR3 nucleotides: TGTGCCAGCAGGGGACGTTCAGTGAACACTGAAGCTTTCTTT.

Many counts were recorded for this clonotype. This chain connects TRBV7-9 to TRBJ1-1; D not resolved. CDR3 length: 15 amino acids. With 5 bases removed from V and 3 bases from J, the gap between germline ends came to 16 bases. Per germline, CDR1 SEHNR and CDR2 FQNEAQ (reference sequence). The CDR3 DNA reads TGTGCCAGCAGCCCTAGGCGACCTGGGGACACTGAAGCTTTCTTT. Translating gives CASSPRRPGDTEAFF.

This clonotype has only a few counts. The J gene is TRBJ2-7, the V gene TRBV6-5; 8 bases line up with TRBD2. Germline assignment: CDR1 MNHEY and CDR2 SVGAGI. V shed 2 bases and J 3 bases; nucleotides not matched to a gene: 6. The CDR3 extends over 15 amino acids. This chain's CDR3 is CASSYLPSGGYEQYF. The DNA of the CDR3 is TGTGCCAGCAGTTACCTGCCCAGCGGGGGCTACGAGCAGTACTTC.

This clonotype was counted many times. The gene calls are TRBV20-1 and TRBJ2-7; 7 positions agree with TRBD1. The ends lost 4 bases at V and 7 bases at J; junction bases unmatched: 10. The V gene's germline CDR1 is DFQATT and CDR2 SNEGSKA (reference sequence). CDR3 length: 13 residues. CDR3 loop: CSANHNRGWEQYF. The DNA of the CDR3 is TGCAGTGCTAATCATAACAGGGGCTGGGAGCAGTACTTC.

This clonotype was observed at least ten times. V gene TRBV28 combines with J gene TRBJ1-1; D gene unclear. Germline V gene data show CDR1 as MDHEN and CDR2 as SYDVKM. The V end lost 1 base, the J end lost 9 bases, and 9 bases lay between the germline ends. CDR3 length: 12 amino acids. The CDR3 spells CASSLLYRQAFF. The CDR3 DNA reads TGTGCCAGCAGTTTATTGTACAGACAAGCTTTCTTT.

In this sample, this clonotype turned up a few times. The V gene is TRBV5-1, the J gene TRBJ1-3, with D unclear. This CDR3 region has 16 residues. Trimming cost V 0 bases and J 0 bases, with 10 bases left between them. Germline CDR1 reads SGHRS; CDR2 reads YFSETQ. DNA for the CDR3: TGCGCCAGCAGCTTGGCCGGAGCGAGCTCTGGAAACACCATATATTTT. Translating gives CASSLAGASSGNTIYF.

This clonotype was recorded at least ten times. The chain carries TRBV7-9 and TRBJ2-7; no clear D. Trimming removed 6 bases from V and 4 bases from J, with 10 bases in between. This CDR3 has 12 amino acids. Germline CDR1 and CDR2: SEHNR and FQNEAQ (reference sequence). The CDR3 region is CASSSQGYEQYF. DNA for the CDR3: TGTGCCAGCAGTTCCCAAGGGTACGAGCAGTACTTC.

At least ten counts were recorded for this clonotype. The gene calls are TRBV19 and TRBJ2-1; no definite D call. V lost 3 bases and J lost 5, with 8 bases in between. Germline values: CDR1 LNHDA, CDR2 SQIVND (reference sequence). This CDR3 contains 13 residues. The CDR3 protein is CASSIGLNNEQFF. The CDR3 bases are TGTGCCAGTAGTATCGGTCTGAACAATGAGCAGTTCTTC.

At least ten counts were recorded for this clonotype. CDR3 region: CASSQDVGQNTEAFF. As DNA, the CDR3 is TGTGCCAGCAGCCAAGACGTAGGGCAGAACACTGAAGCTTTCTTT. The V and J genes are TRBV4-2 and TRBJ1-1; D gene ambiguous. Trimming stripped 0 bases from V and 1 base from J, with 9 bases between. Per germline, CDR1 LGHNA and CDR2 YNFKEQ. The CDR3 runs to 15 residues.

The chain joins TRBV7-9 to TRBJ2-1, with 8 positions matching TRBD2. V trimming: 5 bases; J trimming: 5 bases; junction bases outside the gene matches: 11. The CDR3 sequence is 16 residues long. Germline lookup yields CDR1 SEHNR and CDR2 FQNEAQ (reference sequence). In DNA form, the CDR3 reads TGTGCCAGCAGCCACCGGCGGGAGGAACCCCACAATGAGCAGTTCTTC. Its translation: CASSHRREEPHNEQFF.

This clonotype was recorded many times. The V and J genes are TRBV29-1 and TRBJ2-2; D possibly matches TRBD1 or TRBD2 (6 bases each). This CDR3 is built from 14 residues. Trimming left V 2 bases short and J 5 bases short, with 12 bases between. Germline V gene data show CDR1 as SQVTM and CDR2 as ANQGSEA. The CDR3 DNA reads TGCAGCGTTGAACCCGGGGGCCAAACCGGGGAGCTGTTTTTT. Its translation is CSVEPGGQTGELFF.

Many counts were recorded for this clonotype. Here the CDR3 reads CASSLALRDTEAFF. The CDR3 bases are TGTGCCAGCAGCTTAGCCCTGAGGGACACTGAAGCTTTCTTT. This chain links TRBV7-9 with TRBJ1-1; no reliable D call. CDR3 length: 14 residues. V was pared by 0 bases and J by 3 bases, with 8 bases between. CDR1 is SEHNR, CDR2 FQNEAQ, per germline (reference sequence).

This clonotype was seen repeatedly, ten times or more. The rearrangement joins TRBV29-1 to TRBJ2-2, with D possibly being TRBD1 (6 bases). CDR3 length equals 13 residues. V was shortened by 4 bases and J by 6 bases, with 12 bases between the two germline ends. Looked up from germline, CDR1 is SQVTM and CDR2 is ANQGSEA. The CDR3 spells CSVATGKSGELFF. CDR3 nucleotide sequence: TGCAGCGTTGCTACAGGGAAGTCCGGGGAGCTGTTTTTT.

The table lists this clonotype with many counts. The CDR3 region has the DNA TGTGCCAGCAGTCTGCAGGGGGCGCGGAGCGGGGAGCTGTTTTTT. Translated: CASSLQGARSGELFF. The gene calls are TRBV2 and TRBJ2-2; 8 bases align to TRBD1. Unmatched junction bases numbered 9, after V lost 5 bases and J lost 7 bases. Germline V gives CDR1 SNHLY, CDR2 FYNNEI. This CDR3 region has 15 residues.

This clonotype was seen repeatedly, ten times or more. The CDR3 DNA sequence: TGCAGTGCTAGGTCCAGCGGGGGAGAGACCCAGTACTTC. This codes for CSARSSGGETQYF. The chain couples TRBV20-1 to TRBJ2-5, with 8 bases identical to TRBD2. Germline lookup yields CDR1 DFQATT and CDR2 SNEGSKA (reference sequence). This CDR3 is 13 amino acids long. Trimming cost V 3 bases and J 4 bases; bases outside gene matches: 4.